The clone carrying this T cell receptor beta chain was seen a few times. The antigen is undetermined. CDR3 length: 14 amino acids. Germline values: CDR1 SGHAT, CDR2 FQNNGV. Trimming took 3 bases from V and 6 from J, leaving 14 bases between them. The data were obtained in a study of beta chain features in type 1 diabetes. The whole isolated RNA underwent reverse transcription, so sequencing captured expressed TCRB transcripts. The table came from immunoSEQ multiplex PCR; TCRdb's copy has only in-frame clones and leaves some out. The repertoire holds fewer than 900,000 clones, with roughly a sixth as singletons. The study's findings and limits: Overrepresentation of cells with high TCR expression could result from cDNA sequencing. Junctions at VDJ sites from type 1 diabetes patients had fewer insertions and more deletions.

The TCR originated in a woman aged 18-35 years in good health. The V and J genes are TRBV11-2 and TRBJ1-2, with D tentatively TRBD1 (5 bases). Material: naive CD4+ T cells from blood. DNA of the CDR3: TGTGCCAGCAGCTTCATAGAGGGGTACCATGGCTACACCTTC. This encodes CASSFIEGYHGYTF.